This entry lists 15 T cell receptor beta chains sequenced from one sample in a study of shared clonotypes between healthy human individuals. The assay was immunoSEQ multiplex PCR, and TCRdb's table has in-frame clones only and misses some. This table holds 2 million to 3 million clones, 93% found once. The specimen was naive CD4+ T cells from PBMCs. Documented subset: CD45RA+ positively selected. The receptors were gathered from a man aged 18 to 30 in good health. Some clones in this sample may be carry-over from other donors' samples.

This clone was picked up one time. V and J are TRBV4-1 and TRBJ2-1, with 16 bases matching TRBD2. The CDR3 has 14 residues. The germline V gene encodes CDR1 MGHRA and CDR2 YSYEKL. The V segment lost 9 bases and the J segment 13 bases; nucleotides outside the gene matches: 9. The CDR3 DNA reads TGCGCCAGTTACCCGGGACTAGCGGGAGGGGAACAGTTCTTC. This translates into CASYPGLAGGEQFF.

A word on this clone: Additional DNA sequences in this sample encode the identical CDR3. This rearrangement joins TRBV28 to TRBJ2-7; D is uncertain. In germline, CDR1 is MDHEN, CDR2 SYDVKM. Trimming took 5 bases from V and 3 from J, leaving 5 bases between them. The CDR3 is 11 amino acids. Here the CDR3 reads CASSRFYEQYF. DNA for the CDR3: TGTGCCAGCAGTCGCTTCTACGAGCAGTACTTC.

V and J are TRBV11-2 and TRBJ1-2, with no clear D. The CDR3 is 12 amino acids. The V end lost 5 bases, the J end lost 4 bases, and 8 bases lay between the germline ends. In germline, CDR1 is SGHAT, CDR2 FQNNGV. The CDR3 protein is CASSPRIYGYTF. The DNA of the CDR3 is TGTGCCAGCAGCCCGCGGATCTATGGCTACACCTTC.

CDR3 nucleotides: TGTGCCAGCAGCTTTGCATCCCTTACCGGGGAGCTGTTTTTT. Protein sequence: CASSFASLTGELFF. This chain joins TRBV7-8 and TRBJ2-2; D remains unclear. V was shortened by 3 bases and J by 5 bases, with 10 bases between the two germline ends. From germline, CDR1 is SGHVS and CDR2 FQNEAQ. The CDR3 is made up of 14 amino acids.

The rearrangement links TRBV5-4 to TRBJ2-7, with 8 bases that match TRBD1. The CDR3 spans 13 residues. V lost 0 bases and J lost 6; bases outside the gene matches: 2. The germline CDR1 and CDR2 sequences are SGHNT and YYREEE (reference sequence). The CDR3 spells CASSLDTGGEQYF. In DNA, the CDR3 is TGTGCCAGCAGCTTGGATACAGGGGGCGAGCAGTACTTC.

This chain joins TRBV7-9 and TRBJ1-2, with TRBD1 identical over 9 bases. The CDR3 is 15 amino acids. CDR1 and CDR2 (germline): SEHNR, FQNEAQ (reference sequence). Unmatched junction bases numbered 10, after V lost 7 bases and J lost 4 bases. In nucleotides, the CDR3 is TGTGCCAGCACCACGAATTTACAGGGGGCCTATGGCTACACCTTC. Its protein is CASTTNLQGAYGYTF.

V gene TRBV6-6 combines with J gene TRBJ1-1, with D possibly being TRBD1 (6 bases). Looked up from germline, CDR1 is MNHNY and CDR2 is SVGAGI (reference sequence). Deletions cut 0 bases from V and 6 bases from J, with 14 bases between. This CDR3 has 15 amino acids. This CDR3 is CASSYSSQGSAEAFF. The CDR3 DNA reads as TGTGCCAGCAGTTACTCGTCGCAGGGGAGCGCTGAAGCTTTCTTT.

On this clone: In the same sample, other DNA sequences code for this CDR3. Written as DNA, the CDR3 is TGTGCCAGCTCACCAGGGACAGGGAGATACGAGCAGTACTTC. Protein sequence: CASSPGTGRYEQYF. The chain uses TRBV18 and TRBJ2-7; 9 nucleotides line up with TRBD1. Germline V lookup: CDR1 KGHSH, CDR2 LQKENI. This CDR3 region has 14 residues. V dropped 2 bases and J dropped 4; count of bases not matched to a gene: 3.

With respect to this clone: Other DNA sequences in the same sample also yield this CDR3. V is TRBV7-3 and J is TRBJ2-5, with D hard to call. This CDR3 region has 13 residues. Per the germline V gene, CDR1 is SGHTA and CDR2 is FQGTGA. V lost 1 base and J 3 bases, leaving 6 bases between the germline ends. The CDR3 DNA follows: TGTGCCAGCAGCTTAAGCCGCGAAGAGACCCAGTACTTC. It codes for CASSLSREETQYF.

The rearrangement links TRBV28 to TRBJ1-5, with 7 nucleotides matching TRBD1. Trimming took 2 bases from V and 5 from J; bases not matched to a gene: 9. This CDR3 has 16 residues. CDR1 MDHEN and CDR2 SYDVKM come from the germline V gene. CDR3 residues: CASSLGTRGGHQPQHF. The CDR3 DNA follows: TGTGCCAGCAGTTTAGGAACCAGGGGGGGACATCAGCCCCAGCATTTT.

This chain joins TRBV28 and TRBJ2-1, with D tentatively TRBD2 (6 bases). This CDR3 region has 16 residues. Germline V gives CDR1 MDHEN, CDR2 SYDVKM. The V end was cut by 2 bases, the J end by 0 bases, with 11 bases between. CDR3 sequence reads: CASSLIAGSSYNEQFF. The CDR3 nucleotides read TGTGCCAGCAGTTTAATCGCGGGGAGCTCCTACAATGAGCAGTTCTTC.

The chain combines TRBV5-1 with TRBJ2-7, with D unclear. From germline, CDR1 is SGHRS and CDR2 YFSETQ. CDR3 length: 14 residues. Between the trimmed V and J ends, which lost 1 base and 5 bases, there was a span of 13 bases. Here the CDR3 reads CASSLILDVDEQYF. The CDR3 nucleotides read TGCGCCAGCAGCTTGATACTGGACGTCGACGAGCAGTACTTC.

The V gene is TRBV6-5, the J gene TRBJ1-2, with 10 bases fitting TRBD1. The germline gives CDR1 MNHEY, CDR2 SVGAGI. The CDR3 loop spans 13 amino acids. J was trimmed by 6 bases and V by 5 bases; bases with no gene match: 3. CDR3 in DNA: TGTGCCAGCAGTAGCGGGACAGGGGATGGCTACACCTTC. This gives the protein CASSSGTGDGYTF.

V and J are TRBV4-2 and TRBJ1-3; TRBD1 matches at 7 bases. CDR3 size: 20 residues. Germline assignment: CDR1 LGHNA and CDR2 YNFKEQ. The V gene end was trimmed by 4 bases and the J gene end by 3 bases; junction bases not matched to a gene: 21. In nucleotides, the CDR3 is TGTGCCAGCAGCCGCTCTTATTCTCCAAGGGGGGACAGAGGTGGAAACACCATATATTTT. It codes for CASSRSYSPRGDRGGNTIYF.

This rearrangement joins TRBV18 to TRBJ1-4; D is unclear. V was pared by 3 bases and J by 7 bases, with 12 bases between. Germline V gene data show CDR1 as KGHSH and CDR2 as LQKENI. The CDR3 loop spans 14 amino acids. The CDR3 DNA reads as TGTGCCAGCTCACCCGGCAGGCCGGGTGAAAAACTGTTTTTT. As protein: CASSPGRPGEKLFF.